These 5 T cell receptor beta chains were all obtained from the same sample, sequenced in a study of T cell changes during pregnancy in multiple sclerosis. TCRdb's copy holds only in-frame clones and misses some; the assay was immunoSEQ multiplex PCR. The repertoire holds about 86,000 clones, with under 95% as singletons. Sequencing was performed on peripheral blood, taken in the first trimester of pregnancy. The receptors shown here come from a female donor in good health, enrolled as a control in a pregnancy study.

The chain employs TRBV4-1 and TRBJ2-1, with TRBD2 identical over 8 bases. The V segment lost 2 bases and the J segment 0 bases; nucleotides outside the gene matches: 3. Germline lookup yields CDR1 MGHRA and CDR2 YSYEKL. The length of the CDR3 is 16 residues. The CDR3 DNA follows: TGCGCCAGCAGCCAACTAAGCGGGGGCTCCTACAATGAGCAGTTCTTC. This sequence encodes CASSQLSGGSYNEQFF.

This sequence joins TRBV4-2 and TRBJ1-4, with 8 positions matching TRBD1. With 2 bases clipped from V and 4 bases from J, the junction kept 15 bases outside the gene matches. The V gene's germline CDR1 is LGHNA and CDR2 YNFKEQ. The CDR3 totals 19 residues. CDR3 region: CASSQSPRTGRMINEKLFF. CDR3 DNA sequence: TGTGCCAGCAGCCAATCCCCCCGGACAGGGAGAATGATTAATGAAAAACTGTTTTTT.

The chain combines TRBV9 with TRBJ2-5, with D tentatively TRBD1 (5 bases). Germline-derived CDR1 and CDR2 are SGDLS and YYNGEE. CDR3 length: 18 amino acids. Trimming shortened V by 0 bases and J by 4 bases, and 22 bases separated the two germline ends. CDR3 DNA sequence: TGTGCCAGCAGCGTAGGAATTGGGTACGGGCAGGGTGGAGAGACCCAGTACTTC. It encodes CASSVGIGYGQGGETQYF.

Notes on this clone: This sample also contains other DNA sequences that code for the same CDR3. This chain connects TRBV6-1 to TRBJ2-7; D is perhaps TRBD1 (7 bases). Germline V gene data show CDR1 as MNHNS and CDR2 as SASEGT. The CDR3 length is 14 residues. Trimming removed 6 bases at V and 0 bases at J, with 12 bases between. The CDR3: CASSGRGASYEQYF. In DNA form, the CDR3 reads TGTGCCAGCAGCGGCAGGGGGGCCTCCTACGAGCAGTACTTC.

CDR3 bases: TGCAGCGTTGAGAACAGGGGCGAGCAGTACTTC. Its translation is CSVENRGEQYF. The rearrangement uses TRBV29-1 and TRBJ2-7; TRBD1 matches at 7 bases. Germline lookup yields CDR1 SQVTM and CDR2 ANQGSEA. The CDR3 length is 11 residues. The V segment lost 3 bases and the J segment 6 bases; nucleotides outside the gene matches: 2.